These T cell receptor beta chains were read from a single sample in a study of T cells in Graves' hyperthyroidism and ophthalmopathy. TCRdb redid the calling of the multiplex PCR reads with MiXCR, one entry per CDR3 protein. The sample holds hundreds of thousands of distinct CDR3 sequences; 38% are singletons and the top ten take approximately 8.7%. Specimen: blood. Every receptor here comes from a man between 18 and 29 years old with Graves' hyperthyroidism. Both conserved end residues are part of each CDR3. The D gene is left open where the match is weak. Rows give clone size only sometimes, using once, few, many, or a class for an expanded clone.

size | J | D | length | V | CDR3 | DNA
many | TRBJ1-1 | TRBD1 | 12 | TRBV29-1 | CSVVTGGTEAFF | TGCAGCGTTGTAACAGGGGGCACTGAAGCTTTCTTT
many | TRBJ2-2 | TRBD1 | 14 | TRBV29-1 | CSVEGTGFTGELFF | TGCAGCGTTGAAGGGACAGGGTTTACCGGGGAGCTGTTTTTT
- | TRBJ2-7 | - | 15 | TRBV19 | CASSIGAAAYYEQYF | TGTGCCAGTAGTATAGGAGCGGCAGCTTACTACGAGCAGTACTTC
- | TRBJ1-1 | - | 14 | TRBV12-3/TRBV12-4 | CASSFNRVRTEAFF | TGTGCCAGCAGTTTCAACAGGGTACGAACTGAAGCTTTCTTT
- | TRBJ1-2 | - | 15 | TRBV5-1 | CASSPEVGAGYGYTF | TGCGCCAGCAGCCCCGAGGTGGGGGCCGGGTATGGCTACACCTTC
- | TRBJ2-7 | - | 15 | TRBV2 | CASSFGGPRSYEQYF | TGTGCCAGCAGTTTTGGCGGACCTCGCTCCTACGAGCAGTACTTC
- | TRBJ1-1 | - | 17 | TRBV2 | CARLPGEATLMNTEAFF | TGTGCCCGTCTACCCGGGGAAGCAACCCTCATGAACACTGAAGCTTTCTTT
- | TRBJ2-3 | - | 13 | TRBV25-1 | CASSERPADTQYF | TGTGCCAGCAGTGAACGACCAGCGGATACGCAGTATTTT
few | TRBJ2-7 | - | 14 | TRBV7-8 | CASSLQGPGVEQYF | TGTGCCAGCAGCTTGCAGGGGCCCGGGGTCGAGCAGTACTTC
- | TRBJ1-6 | - | 17 | TRBV7-8 | CASTLQYGSSYNSPLHF | TGTGCCAGCACCCTACAGTATGGGAGCTCCTATAATTCACCCCTCCACTTT
many | TRBJ2-5 | - | 14 | TRBV7-9 | CASSYSSGVETQYF | TGTGCCAGCAGCTACTCATCAGGGGTCGAGACCCAGTACTTC
many | TRBJ2-7 | - | 13 | TRBV10-3 | CAISAMSADEQYF | TGTGCCATCAGCGCTATGAGTGCGGACGAGCAGTACTTC
- | TRBJ1-6 | - | 16 | TRBV7-2 | CASSLEGTSYNSPLHF | TGTGCCAGCAGCCTCGAGGGGACAAGTTATAATTCACCCCTCCACTTT
many | TRBJ2-7 | - | 14 | TRBV2 | CASNTDRPAYEQYF | TGTGCCAGCAATACGGACAGACCAGCCTACGAGCAGTACTTC
- | TRBJ1-3 | - | 13 | TRBV2 | CASSEDGSNTIYF | TGTGCCAGCAGTGAAGACGGTTCGAACACCATATATTTT
few | TRBJ1-2 | - | 14 | TRBV12-3/TRBV12-4 | CASSFIGGLDGYTF | TGTGCCAGCAGTTTTATTGGGGGCTTGGATGGCTACACCTTC
many | TRBJ2-5 | - | 13 | TRBV7-8 | CASRRPVSETQYF | TGTGCCAGCCGCAGGCCAGTCTCAGAGACCCAGTACTTC
- | TRBJ1-1 | - | 14 | TRBV7-2 | CASSQFSGGTEAFF | TGTGCCAGCAGCCAGTTCTCTGGGGGCACTGAAGCTTTCTTT
- | TRBJ2-5 | TRBD1 | 15 | TRBV4-1 | CAGSHDDRGRETQYF | TGCGCCGGCAGCCACGACGACAGGGGGCGAGAGACCCAGTACTTC
- | TRBJ1-4 | TRBD1 | 16 | TRBV5-1 | CASSLQGRVTNEKLFF | TGCGCCAGCAGCCTACAGGGGCGGGTAACTAATGAAAAACTGTTTTTT
few | TRBJ2-5 | - | 13 | TRBV20-1 | CSARKGGTETQYF | TGCAGTGCTAGAAAGGGGGGCACTGAGACCCAGTACTTC
many | TRBJ2-5 | TRBD2 | 13 | TRBV20-1 | CSARVASGPTQYF | TGCAGTGCTAGAGTGGCTAGCGGTCCGACCCAGTACTTC
- | TRBJ2-7 | - | 14 | TRBV5-1 | CASSLGAGSSEQYF | TGCGCCAGCAGCTTGGGGGCAGGGTCGAGCGAGCAGTACTTC
- | TRBJ1-2 | - | 16 | TRBV19 | CASSGTGTGPLYGYTF | TGTGCCAGTAGTGGAACAGGGACCGGACCCCTCTATGGCTACACCTTC